These 23 T cell receptor beta chains share one sample of origin, sequenced in a study of blood T cells in healthy people across ages. A J-beta primer mix and a sample-barcoded 5' primer were used in a second PCR of about 7 to 11 cycles. TCRdb redid the calling of the 5' RACE reads with MiXCR, one entry per CDR3 protein. The sample gives some 710,000 distinct CDR3 sequences, around a fifth of which show up once; 20% to 25% is in the top ten. The sequenced sample was blood. The receptors come from a man between 65 and 85 years old in good health.

The rearrangement joins TRBV20-1 to TRBJ2-7; no clear D. V was pared by 0 bases and J by 2 bases, with 14 bases between. Germline CDR1 DFQATT, CDR2 SNEGSKA (reference sequence). The CDR3 has 15 amino acids. CDR3 sequence (DNA): TGCAGTGCTAGAGATCGAGACGGCAGCCCCTACGAGCAGTACTTC. It specifies CSARDRDGSPYEQYF.

V is TRBV28 and J is TRBJ2-1, with D tentatively TRBD1 or TRBD2 (5 bases each). The germline V gene encodes CDR1 MDHEN and CDR2 SYDVKM. This CDR3 is 16 amino acids long. Trimming took off 4 bases at V and 8 bases at J, with 21 bases between the two ends. The CDR3 spells CASSSPLPGPRDEQFF. For the CDR3, the DNA is TGTGCCAGCAGTTCCCCCTTGCCGGGACCTCGGGATGAGCAGTTCTTC. Drawing the rest from reference TRBV28 and TRBJ2-1, the complete variable domain is DVKVTQSSRYLVKRTGEKVFLECVQDMDHENMFWYRQDPGLGLRLIYFSYDVKMKEKGDIPEGYSVSREKKERFSLILESASTNQTSMYLCASSSPLPGPRDEQFFGPGTRLTVL.

There are a few counts of this clonotype. V gene TRBV12-3 or TRBV12-4 combines with J gene TRBJ2-2; 10 bases match TRBD2. The CDR3 consists of 18 residues. V dropped 6 bases and J dropped 4; count of bases not matched to a gene: 14. The CDR3 coding sequence is TGTGCCAGCAGCCTAGCGGCTAGCGGGAGATGGGGCACCGGGGAGCTGTTTTTT. It specifies CASSLAASGRWGTGELFF.

The CDR3 spells CSVGGGTGVNEQYF. CDR3 bases: TGCAGTGTTGGGGGGGGGACAGGGGTGAACGAGCAGTACTTC. This rearrangement joins TRBV20-1 to TRBJ2-7; 10 bases match TRBD1. CDR1 is DFQATT and CDR2 is SNEGSKA in the germline V gene (reference sequence). The CDR3 spans 14 residues. V dropped 7 bases and J dropped 5; count of bases not matched to a gene: 11.

Only a few counts were recorded for this clonotype. The V and J genes are TRBV24-1 and TRBJ2-5; a weak D match, TRBD2 (6 bases). V was pared by 6 bases and J by 8 bases, with 15 bases between. This CDR3 comprises 13 residues. Germline V gives CDR1 KGHDR, CDR2 SFDVKD. The CDR3 region is CATSPRGWDTQYF. CDR3 bases: TGTGCCACCAGTCCCCGGGGGTGGGATACCCAGTACTTC.

This clonotype was counted between two and nine times. The chain couples TRBV21-1 to TRBJ2-4; the table assigns TRBD1, which was not confirmed against the DNA. TRBV21-1 is labeled a pseudogene. The CDR3 is made up of 18 amino acids. CDR3 region: CASSKDTSPQGSKNIQYF. In DNA form, the CDR3 reads TGTGCCAGCAGCAAAGACACTTCGCCACAGGGTTCCAAAAACATTCAGTACTTC.

V gene TRBV5-1 combines with J gene TRBJ2-5; a possible D gene is TRBD2 (7 bases). The V gene's germline CDR1 is SGHRS and CDR2 YFSETQ. CDR3 length: 13 amino acids. V was shortened by 4 bases and J by 3 bases, with 10 bases between the two germline ends. CDR3 bases: TGCGCCAGCAGCGGGGGGGCCAAAGAGACCCAGTACTTC. Translating gives CASSGGAKETQYF. The full variable domain, in which reference TRBV5-1 and TRBJ2-5 provide the parts outside the CDR3, is KAGVTQTPRYLIKTRGQQVTLSCSPISGHRSVSWYQQTPGQGLQFLFEYFSETQRNKGNFPGRFSGRQFSNSRSEMNVSTLELGDSALYLCASSGGAKETQYFGPGTRLLVL.

This clonotype was recorded a few times. The CDR3 DNA reads as TGTGCCAGCAGCTTACAGACGGCGTGGGGGACCCAGTACTTC. Protein product: CASSLQTAWGTQYF. The rearrangement joins TRBV7-2 to TRBJ2-5; unclear D gene. Looked up from germline, CDR1 is SGHTA and CDR2 is FQGNSA. The ends were cut back, 2 bases at V and 7 bases at J, with 14 bases in the middle. This CDR3 spans 14 amino acids.

This chain joins TRBV7-8 and TRBJ1-4; no firm D call. V dropped 5 bases and J dropped 2 bases, with 15 bases sitting between them. The CDR3 has 16 amino acids. Germline V gene data show CDR1 as SGHVS and CDR2 as FQNEAQ. CDR3: CASSQRIPGTNEKLFF. CDR3 sequence (DNA): TGTGCCAGCAGCCAACGAATCCCTGGGACTAATGAAAAACTGTTTTTT.

The rearrangement uses TRBV3-1 and TRBJ2-3; TRBD2 is a possible D gene (7 bases). This CDR3 contains 15 residues. V gave up 6 bases and J gave up 3 bases, with 16 bases separating them. The V gene's germline CDR1 is LGHDT and CDR2 YNNKEL (reference sequence). The CDR3 reads CASRQRGAETDTQYF. CDR3 in DNA: TGTGCCAGCAGGCAACGGGGGGCTGAGACAGATACGCAGTATTTT.

The chain carries TRBV5-1 and TRBJ2-2; D is possibly TRBD2 (5 bases). There are 13 residues in the CDR3. The V gene lost 3 bases and the J gene lost 8 bases, with 11 bases spanning the gap. From germline, CDR1 is SGHRS and CDR2 YFSETQ. The CDR3 reads CASSWGEVGELFF. The CDR3 DNA reads TGCGCCAGCAGCTGGGGAGAAGTTGGGGAGCTGTTTTTT. Combining the CDR3 with reference TRBV5-1 and TRBJ2-2 gives the whole variable domain KAGVTQTPRYLIKTRGQQVTLSCSPISGHRSVSWYQQTPGQGLQFLFEYFSETQRNKGNFPGRFSGRQFSNSRSEMNVSTLELGDSALYLCASSWGEVGELFFGEGSRLTVL.

The chain recombines TRBV12-3 or TRBV12-4 with TRBJ2-7; no definite D call. Trimming removed 5 bases at V and 6 bases at J, with 14 bases between. This CDR3 region has 13 residues. DNA of the CDR3: TGTGCCAGCAGTATCCTCTTCCGGTCCGAGCAGTACTTC. This gives the protein CASSILFRSEQYF.

The chain couples TRBV24-1 to TRBJ2-5, with D hard to call. Germline V gene lookup returns CDR1 KGHDR and CDR2 SFDVKD. Between the trimmed V and J ends, which lost 9 bases and 0 bases, there was a span of 10 bases. The length of the CDR3 is 13 residues. The CDR3 nucleotides read TGTGCCACCGGATCTGAGTACCAAGAGACCCAGTACTTC. This encodes CATGSEYQETQYF.

The chain links TRBV5-1 to TRBJ2-3, with 8 nucleotides matching TRBD2. Germline V gene sequence: CDR1 SGHRS, CDR2 YFSETQ. CDR3 size: 14 residues. Trimming took 4 bases from V and 4 from J; bases not matched to a gene: 5. CDR3 amino acids: CASSEGLVADTQYF. As DNA, the CDR3 is TGCGCCAGCAGCGAGGGACTAGTCGCAGATACGCAGTATTTT.

This clonotype was counted only a few times. The rearrangement joins TRBV5-1 to TRBJ2-3; D is uncertain. Trimming pared 4 bases from V and 4 bases from J, leaving 16 bases between. Germline loops: CDR1 SGHRS, CDR2 YFSETQ. The CDR3 contains 15 residues. The CDR3 is CASSNTANPSDTQYF. The CDR3 region has the DNA TGCGCCAGCAGCAATACAGCGAATCCTTCAGATACGCAGTATTTT.

The chain carries TRBV7-3 and TRBJ2-4; 8 nucleotides match TRBD1. The CDR3 spans 14 residues. J lost 4 bases, V lost 4 bases, and 3 bases had no gene match. The germline gives CDR1 SGHTA, CDR2 FQGTGA. The DNA of the CDR3 is TGTGCCAGCAGCTCCCGGGACAGGAAAAACATTCAGTACTTC. Its translation is CASSSRDRKNIQYF.

The gene calls are TRBV2 and TRBJ2-2, with no clear D. Germline V gene sequence: CDR1 SNHLY, CDR2 FYNNEI. Trimming shortened V by 3 bases and J by 7 bases, and 6 bases separated the two germline ends. The CDR3 contains 12 residues. This CDR3 reads CASSEISGELFF. The CDR3 DNA reads TGTGCCAGCAGTGAGATTAGCGGGGAGCTGTTTTTT. Supplemented by reference TRBV2 and TRBJ2-2, the full variable domain reads EPEVTQTPSHQVTQMGQEVILRCVPISNHLYFYWYRQILGQKVEFLVSFYNNEISEKSEIFDDQFSVERPDGSNFTLKIRSTKLEDSAMYFCASSEISGELFFGEGSRLTVL.

The chain recombines TRBV12-3 or TRBV12-4 with TRBJ2-3; TRBD1 or TRBD2 may be the D gene (5 bases each). The V gene lost 6 bases and the J gene lost 2 bases, with 15 bases spanning the gap. This CDR3 spans 15 amino acids. The CDR3 DNA sequence: TGTGCCAGCAGCCCCTCGCTGGGGACCACAGATACGCAGTATTTT. This codes for CASSPSLGTTDTQYF.

V gene TRBV6-2 or TRBV6-3 combines with J gene TRBJ1-2; D ambiguous. V was clipped by 7 bases and J by 7 bases, with 13 bases between them. The V gene's germline CDR1 is MNHEY and CDR2 SVGEGT. CDR3 length: 12 amino acids. This chain's CDR3 is CASTNGVRGYTF. CDR3 in DNA: TGTGCCAGCACCAACGGGGTTCGTGGCTACACCTTC.

This clonotype came up a few times. This chain joins TRBV12-3 or TRBV12-4 and TRBJ1-6; D unresolved. This CDR3 spans 14 amino acids. V lost 6 bases and J lost 8, with 14 bases in between. This CDR3 reads CASSLIVTDSPLHF. The CDR3 DNA sequence: TGTGCCAGCAGCTTGATCGTAACAGATTCACCCCTCCACTTT.

The V call is TRBV7-9, the J call TRBJ1-1; weak D call: TRBD1 (5 bases). V was pared by 7 bases and J by 1 base, with 13 bases between. Looked up from germline, CDR1 is SEHNR and CDR2 is FQNEAQ (reference sequence). This CDR3 region has 14 residues. DNA for the CDR3: TGTGCCAGCACCCAGTTGACAGCGAACACTGAAGCTTTCTTT. It is translated as CASTQLTANTEAFF.

The chain employs TRBV20-1 and TRBJ1-5; unclear D gene. The CDR3 length is 14 residues. Germline V gene sequence: CDR1 DFQATT, CDR2 SNEGSKA (reference sequence). The ends were cut back, 5 bases at V and 3 bases at J, with 14 bases in the middle. The CDR3 loop reads CSARPALDNQPQHF. As DNA, the CDR3 is TGCAGTGCTCGCCCGGCCCTCGACAATCAGCCCCAGCATTTT.

The J gene is TRBJ2-6, the V gene TRBV6-6; D gene unclear. The CDR3 loop spans 13 amino acids. The V and J ends lost 3 bases and 2 bases respectively, with 2 bases between them. CDR1 is MNHNY and CDR2 is SVGAGI in the germline V gene (reference sequence). CDR3: CASSYTGANVLTF. The CDR3 nucleotides read TGTGCCAGCAGTTATACTGGGGCCAACGTCCTGACTTTC.